The 27 T cell receptor beta chains reported below all come from one sample, sequenced in a study of blood T cell repertoires in COVID-19. Assay used: immunoSEQ multiplex PCR; TCRdb lists only in-frame clones, some missing. The table includes 200,000 to 250,000 clones, around 84% detected once. The specimen was peripheral blood. Receptors originate from a human donor in a cohort sampled during active COVID-19.

This rearrangement joins TRBV24-1 to TRBJ2-7, with 7 bases lining up with TRBD2. V trimming: 4 bases; J trimming: 2 bases; junction bases outside the gene matches: 10. The CDR3 spans 16 residues. Germline CDR1 and CDR2: KGHDR and SFDVKD. The CDR3 protein is CATSDPRGGATYEQYF. The CDR3 DNA is TGTGCCACCAGTGACCCCCGGGGAGGGGCCACCTACGAGCAGTACTTC.

The rearrangement uses TRBV7-3 and TRBJ2-2, with a weak D call TRBD1 (6 bases). There are 15 residues in the CDR3. Deletions cut 5 bases from V and 0 bases from J, with 10 bases between. Germline lookup yields CDR1 SGHTA and CDR2 FQGTGA. DNA for the CDR3: TGTGCCAGCAGCCCACAGGGCGCGAACACCGGGGAGCTGTTTTTT. Amino acid sequence: CASSPQGANTGELFF.

V gene TRBV27 combines with J gene TRBJ2-3, with TRBD2 as a possible D gene (6 bases). Germline V CDR1 and CDR2: MNHEY, SMNVEV (reference sequence). V was cut by 6 bases and J by 1 base, with 11 bases left in between. CDR3 length: 14 residues. DNA for the CDR3: TGTGCCAGCAGGCGGGGACGGGGCACAGATACGCAGTATTTT. It specifies CASRRGRGTDTQYF.

V usage is TRBV18 and J usage is TRBJ2-5, with 12 nucleotides matching TRBD1. CDR1 KGHSH and CDR2 LQKENI come from the germline V gene. The CDR3 has 15 amino acids. V was pared by 3 bases and J by 4 bases, with 3 bases of the junction left unmatched. This chain's CDR3 is CASSPGTGGRETQYF. CDR3 DNA sequence: TGTGCCAGCTCACCCGGGACAGGGGGCCGAGAGACCCAGTACTTC.

The chain employs TRBV3-1 (or the pseudogene TRBV3-2) and TRBJ2-2, with 7 bases lining up with TRBD2. J gave up 3 bases and V 1 base, and 5 bases lay outside the gene matches. The germline V gene encodes CDR1 LGHDT and CDR2 YNNKEL (reference sequence). The CDR3 sequence is 16 residues long. The CDR3 DNA reads TGTGCCAGCAGCCAAGGCACGACTAGCTACACCGGGGAGCTGTTTTTT. It encodes CASSQGTTSYTGELFF.

The chain uses TRBV5-4 and TRBJ2-7; 7 positions agree with TRBD1. The CDR3 loop spans 14 amino acids. V shed 1 base and J 6 bases; nucleotides not matched to a gene: 7. CDR1 and CDR2 from the germline V gene are SGHNT and YYREEE (reference sequence). The CDR3 DNA reads as TGTGCCAGCAGCTTGAACCGACAGGGATCCGAGCAGTACTTC. This codes for CASSLNRQGSEQYF.

This chain connects TRBV2 to TRBJ1-1; D is unresolved. Germline V lookup: CDR1 SNHLY, CDR2 FYNNEI. V lost 7 bases and J lost 4, with 13 bases in between. CDR3 length equals 13 residues. CDR3: CASKDSLATEAFF. For the CDR3, the DNA is TGTGCCAGCAAGGACTCTCTAGCCACTGAAGCTTTCTTT.

V usage is TRBV5-1 and J usage is TRBJ1-2, with D hard to call. V was cut by 0 bases and J by 3 bases, with 9 bases left in between. Germline lookup yields CDR1 SGHRS and CDR2 YFSETQ. CDR3 length equals 14 residues. This chain's CDR3 is CASSLGPGDYGYTF. The CDR3 nucleotides read TGCGCCAGCAGCTTGGGGCCCGGAGACTATGGCTACACCTTC.

The chain combines TRBV11-2 with TRBJ2-7; TRBD1 matches 7 bases. The germline V gene encodes CDR1 SGHAT and CDR2 FQNNGV. This CDR3 spans 14 amino acids. V gave up 5 bases and J gave up 2 bases; unmatched junction bases: 6. This chain's CDR3 is CASSTQQGPYEQYF. The CDR3 nucleotides read TGTGCCAGCAGCACCCAACAGGGGCCCTACGAGCAGTACTTC.

The chain links TRBV27 to TRBJ1-4; D might be TRBD1 (6 bases). This CDR3 contains 15 residues. The V end was cut by 6 bases, the J end by 0 bases, with 11 bases between. Germline V gene lookup returns CDR1 MNHEY and CDR2 SMNVEV (reference sequence). The DNA for the CDR3 is TGTGCCAGCAGCCCACAGGGCGCAACTAATGAAAAACTGTTTTTT. This sequence encodes CASSPQGATNEKLFF.

This rearrangement joins TRBV27 to TRBJ2-7; D not certain. The CDR3 runs to 14 residues. CDR1 and CDR2 from the germline V gene are MNHEY and SMNVEV (reference sequence). The V gene lost 2 bases and the J gene lost 0 bases, with 8 bases spanning the gap. The CDR3 reads CASSLSPFSYEQYF. The CDR3, as DNA: TGTGCCAGCAGTTTAAGCCCCTTCTCCTACGAGCAGTACTTC.

This rearrangement joins TRBV13 to TRBJ2-7; the D gene is possibly TRBD1 (6 bases). The CDR3 is made up of 12 amino acids. The germline gives CDR1 PRHDT, CDR2 FYEKMQ (reference sequence). Trimming took 2 bases from V and 5 from J, leaving 7 bases between them. CDR3 sequence (DNA): TGTGCCAGCAGCTTAACAGGGAACGAGCAGTACTTC. It is translated as CASSLTGNEQYF.

The rearrangement uses TRBV19 and TRBJ2-3, with TRBD1 matching 8 bases. The trim removed 6 bases at V and 4 bases at J, leaving 6 bases unmatched. This CDR3 is 14 amino acids long. From germline, CDR1 is LNHDA and CDR2 SQIVND (reference sequence). The CDR3 DNA reads as TGTGCCAGTAGGAACAGGGGGGCGGCAGATACGCAGTATTTT. Its protein is CASRNRGAADTQYF.

The rearrangement joins TRBV5-1 to TRBJ2-4; 12 bases are shared with TRBD1. Trimming took 2 bases from V and 7 from J; bases not matched to a gene: 7. There are 16 residues in the CDR3. CDR1 is SGHRS, CDR2 YFSETQ, per germline. In nucleotides, the CDR3 is TGCGCCAGCAGCTTTGGGGGGACAGGGGGCGAGAACATTCAGTACTTC. The encoded protein is CASSFGGTGGENIQYF. Drawing the rest from reference TRBV5-1 and TRBJ2-4, the complete variable domain is KAGVTQTPRYLIKTRGQQVTLSCSPISGHRSVSWYQQTPGQGLQFLFEYFSETQRNKGNFPGRFSGRQFSNSRSEMNVSTLELGDSALYLCASSFGGTGGENIQYFGAGTRLSVL.

In this sample, this clone turned up once. CDR3 sequence reads: CASSITQGAWTEAFF. CDR3 nucleotides: TGTGCCAGTAGTATTACACAGGGGGCTTGGACTGAAGCTTTCTTT. The chain is built from TRBV19 and TRBJ1-1, with TRBD1 matching 9 bases. The CDR3 runs to 15 residues. The V gene's germline CDR1 is LNHDA and CDR2 SQIVND (reference sequence). The junction had 7 bases not matched to a gene; V was cut back by 3 bases and J by 5 bases.

This chain joins TRBV19 and TRBJ2-3; 8 nucleotides agree with TRBD1. The trim removed 5 bases at V and 3 bases at J, leaving 19 bases unmatched. This CDR3 is built from 19 residues. CDR1 is LNHDA, CDR2 SQIVND, per germline (reference sequence). The CDR3: CASSSRDRWWETETDTQYF. The CDR3 DNA follows: TGTGCCAGTAGTTCCAGGGACAGGTGGTGGGAGACGGAGACAGATACGCAGTATTTT.

The chain links TRBV3-1 (or the pseudogene TRBV3-2) to TRBJ2-7, with 7 nucleotides matching TRBD2. The CDR3 has 17 amino acids. V was clipped by 4 bases and J by 5 bases; unmatched bases: 17. Germline CDR1 LGHDT, CDR2 YNNKEL (reference sequence). CDR3 DNA sequence: TGTGCCAGCAGCCCGCAACGGGGGTCACCCGGGGGGAACGAGCAGTACTTC. Its translation is CASSPQRGSPGGNEQYF.

This chain connects TRBV28 to TRBJ2-7; D call uncertain. Looked up from germline, CDR1 is MDHEN and CDR2 is SYDVKM. The CDR3 runs 10 residues. The V gene lost 10 bases and the J gene lost 4 bases, with 8 bases spanning the gap. CDR3 bases: TGTGCCACATCAGCGTACGAGCAGTACTTC. Its translation: CATSAYEQYF.

The chain recombines TRBV10-3 with TRBJ1-4; a possible D gene is TRBD1 (5 bases). Trimming left V 0 bases short and J 5 bases short, with 10 bases between. The CDR3 loop spans 15 amino acids. The V gene's germline CDR1 is ENHRY and CDR2 SYGVKD. CDR3 residues: CAISESGPPNEKLFF. CDR3 sequence (DNA): TGTGCCATCAGTGAGTCGGGGCCTCCCAATGAAAAACTGTTTTTT.

This clone was seen ten or more times. The chain links TRBV11-2 to TRBJ2-7; maybe TRBD2 (6 bases). The CDR3 sequence is 15 residues long. Germline loops: CDR1 SGHAT, CDR2 FQNNGV. Trimming stripped 2 bases from V and 1 base from J, with 12 bases between. Written as DNA, the CDR3 is TGTGCCAGCAGCTTATATCCGGGAGAATCCTACGAGCAGTACTTC. Its protein product is CASSLYPGESYEQYF.

V gene TRBV19 combines with J gene TRBJ1-5; D possibly corresponds to TRBD1 (6 bases). The CDR3 is 15 residues long. CDR1 is LNHDA, CDR2 SQIVND, per germline (reference sequence). V dropped 2 bases and J dropped 4 bases, with 12 bases sitting between them. CDR3 nucleotides: TGTGCCAGTAGTATAACCCCGCAGGGGAATCAGCCCCAGCATTTT. Protein product: CASSITPQGNQPQHF.

A word on this clone: A read error may account for a junction end that differs from germline. This chain connects TRBV27 to TRBJ2-2, with TRBD2 matching over 10 bases. Per germline, CDR1 MNHEY and CDR2 SMNVEV (reference sequence). The CDR3 loop spans 16 amino acids. The CDR3 protein is CASRLSSGGNTGELFF. CDR3 in DNA: TGTGCCAGCAGATTATCTAGCGGGGGTAACACCGGGGAGCTGTTTTTT.

The chain uses TRBV5-8 and TRBJ1-3; the D is unclear. The germline V gene encodes CDR1 SGHTS and CDR2 YDEGEE. This CDR3 comprises 16 residues. The ends were cut back, 6 bases at V and 1 base at J, with 17 bases in the middle. CDR3 DNA sequence: TGTGCCAGCATCAAGACCGGACTTCAATCTGGAAACACCATATATTTT. The encoded protein is CASIKTGLQSGNTIYF.

The chain couples TRBV6-5 to TRBJ2-1; 8 positions agree with TRBD1. V shed 4 bases and J 1 base; nucleotides not matched to a gene: 3. The CDR3 contains 15 residues. Germline loops: CDR1 MNHEY, CDR2 SVGAGI. The CDR3 DNA reads TGTGCCAGCAGTTCTAACAGGGGGTCCTACAATGAGCAGTTCTTC. Its protein product is CASSSNRGSYNEQFF.

The chain couples TRBV9 to TRBJ1-4; tentative D call: TRBD1 (5 bases). V was clipped by 4 bases and J by 5 bases, with 12 bases between them. CDR1 is SGDLS and CDR2 is YYNGEE in the germline V gene. CDR3 length equals 14 residues. CDR3: CASSLSGENEKLFF. Written as DNA, the CDR3 is TGTGCCAGCAGCCTCTCGGGGGAGAATGAAAAACTGTTTTTT.

V gene TRBV30 combines with J gene TRBJ2-5; 10 bases align to TRBD2. There are 14 residues in the CDR3. CDR1 is GTSNPN, CDR2 SVGIG, per germline (reference sequence). Trimming at V came to 2 bases and at J to 7 bases, leaving 7 bases not matched to a gene. DNA for the CDR3: TGTGCCTGGAGTTTGACTAGCGGGCCCTTGACCCAGTACTTC. This translates into CAWSLTSGPLTQYF.

This chain uses TRBV27 with TRBJ2-5; TRBD2 might be the D (6 bases). Germline V lookup: CDR1 MNHEY, CDR2 SMNVEV (reference sequence). V was pared by 6 bases and J by 1 base, with 12 bases between. This CDR3 has 14 residues. The CDR3 loop is CASSPTGLQETQYF. CDR3 in DNA: TGTGCCAGCAGCCCAACGGGACTCCAAGAGACCCAGTACTTC.